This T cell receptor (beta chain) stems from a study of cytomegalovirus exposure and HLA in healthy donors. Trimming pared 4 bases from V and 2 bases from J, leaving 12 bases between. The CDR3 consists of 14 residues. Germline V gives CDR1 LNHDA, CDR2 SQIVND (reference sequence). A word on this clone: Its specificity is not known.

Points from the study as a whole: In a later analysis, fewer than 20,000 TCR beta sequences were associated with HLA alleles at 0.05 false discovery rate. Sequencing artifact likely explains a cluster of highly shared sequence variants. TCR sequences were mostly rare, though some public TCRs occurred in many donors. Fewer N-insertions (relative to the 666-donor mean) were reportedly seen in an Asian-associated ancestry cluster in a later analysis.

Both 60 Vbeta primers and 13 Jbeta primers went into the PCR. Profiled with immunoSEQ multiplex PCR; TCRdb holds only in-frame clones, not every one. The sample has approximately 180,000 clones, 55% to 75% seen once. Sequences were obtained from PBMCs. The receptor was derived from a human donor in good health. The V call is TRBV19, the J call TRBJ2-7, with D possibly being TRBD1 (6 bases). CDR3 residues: CASSNDRIAYEQYF. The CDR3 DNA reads TGTGCCAGTAGTAACGACAGGATTGCCTACGAGCAGTACTTC.